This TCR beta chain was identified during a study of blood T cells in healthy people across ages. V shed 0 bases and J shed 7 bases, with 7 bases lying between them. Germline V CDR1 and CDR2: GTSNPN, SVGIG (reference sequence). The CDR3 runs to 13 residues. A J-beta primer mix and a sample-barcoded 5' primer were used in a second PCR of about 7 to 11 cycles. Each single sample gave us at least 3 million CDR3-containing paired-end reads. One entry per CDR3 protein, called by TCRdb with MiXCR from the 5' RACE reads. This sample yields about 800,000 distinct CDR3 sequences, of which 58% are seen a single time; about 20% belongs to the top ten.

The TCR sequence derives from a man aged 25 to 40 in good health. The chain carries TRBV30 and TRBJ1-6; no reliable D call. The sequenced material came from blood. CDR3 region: CAWSVHNNSPLHF. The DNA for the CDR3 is TGTGCCTGGAGTGTACATAACAATTCACCCCTCCACTTT.